Each of the 28 T cell receptor beta chains below was sequenced from the same sample in a study of T cells in Graves' hyperthyroidism and ophthalmopathy. Amplified TCR beta CDR3 regions derived from RNA transcripts. With the HTBI primer set, the TCR CDR3 went through a first round of RT-PCR. One entry per CDR3 protein results from TCRdb running MiXCR on the multiplex PCR reads. The sample holds 350,000 or so distinct CDR3 sequences; about a sixth are singletons and the top ten take roughly a third. The sample taken for sequencing was blood. The receptor source for this set is a woman between 25 and 40 years old with Graves' hyperthyroidism that later progressed to Graves' ophthalmopathy.

This clonotype was detected a few times. J is TRBJ2-5 and V is TRBV15, with 9 positions matching TRBD2. V was clipped by 0 bases and J by 5 bases; unmatched bases: 7. Germline CDR1 LNHNV, CDR2 YYDKDF (reference sequence). This CDR3 spans 16 amino acids. The CDR3 sequence is CATSRDGRGGRETQYF. In DNA form, the CDR3 reads TGTGCCACCAGCAGAGACGGGCGGGGGGGCAGGGAGACCCAGTACTTC.

Many counts were recorded for this clonotype. The chain links TRBV20-1 to TRBJ2-1, with 11 positions matching TRBD2. Germline V lookup: CDR1 DFQATT, CDR2 SNEGSKA (reference sequence). The length of the CDR3 is 15 residues. J lost 2 bases, V lost 1 base, and 1 base had no gene match. The CDR3 spells CSARGGLAAYNEQFF. In DNA, the CDR3 is TGCAGTGCTAGAGGGGGACTAGCGGCCTACAATGAGCAGTTCTTC.

This clonotype has at least ten counts. This chain uses TRBV19 with TRBJ2-5; TRBD1 might be the D (5 bases). CDR3 size: 14 residues. CDR1 and CDR2 (germline): LNHDA, SQIVND (reference sequence). V dropped 5 bases and J dropped 1 base, with 11 bases sitting between them. The CDR3 bases are TGTGCCAGTAGTTTTCAGGGCCTCCAAGAGACCCAGTACTTC. This translates into CASSFQGLQETQYF.

This clonotype was observed many times. This rearrangement joins TRBV24-1 to TRBJ2-3; D not certain. Germline values: CDR1 KGHDR, CDR2 SFDVKD. V was clipped by 0 bases and J by 6 bases, with 3 bases between them. The CDR3 extends over 12 amino acids. The CDR3, as DNA: TGTGCCACCAGTGATTTGCCCGATACGCAGTATTTT. It specifies CATSDLPDTQYF.

This clonotype was observed many times. The chain recombines TRBV7-9 with TRBJ2-3; TRBD2 agrees at 10 bases. The germline V gene encodes CDR1 SEHNR and CDR2 FQNEAQ (reference sequence). V dropped 6 bases and J dropped 0; count of bases not matched to a gene: 3. This CDR3 is built from 15 residues. CDR3 residues: CASSPSGGSTDTQYF. The CDR3 DNA reads TGTGCCAGCAGTCCTAGCGGGGGAAGCACAGATACGCAGTATTTT.

This clonotype was seen ten or more times. A much larger clone lies one base from this, so it may be a read error. The chain couples TRBV7-2 to TRBJ2-7; D ambiguous. This CDR3 comprises 11 residues. Trimming took off 2 bases at V and 4 bases at J, with 3 bases between the two ends. CDR1 and CDR2 (germline): SGHTA, FQGNSA. The CDR3 DNA reads as TGTGCCAGCAGCTTACCTTACGAGCAGTACTTC. Protein product: CASSLPYEQYF.

This clonotype was seen ten or more times. The chain employs TRBV18 and TRBJ2-7; D is uncertain. CDR3 length: 13 amino acids. CDR1 KGHSH and CDR2 LQKENI come from the germline V gene. Trimming shortened V by 6 bases and J by 4 bases, and 13 bases separated the two germline ends. The CDR3 region is CASSLLDKYEQYF. The CDR3 coding sequence is TGTGCCAGCTCCCTACTCGACAAATACGAGCAGTACTTC.

This clonotype was detected ten times or more. V is TRBV9 and J is TRBJ1-2; 9 bases are shared with TRBD1. The CDR3 contains 15 residues. J lost 2 bases, V lost 0 bases, and 2 bases had no gene match. From germline, CDR1 is SGDLS and CDR2 YYNGEE. Here the CDR3 reads CASSVGTGVNYGYTF. CDR3 sequence (DNA): TGTGCCAGCAGCGTAGGGACAGGGGTCAACTATGGCTACACCTTC.

The sample holds a few counts of this clonotype. The rearrangement uses TRBV29-1 and TRBJ2-1; 7 bases match TRBD1. This CDR3 is built from 15 residues. Germline V lookup: CDR1 SQVTM, CDR2 ANQGSEA. The junction had 16 bases not matched to a gene; V was cut back by 4 bases and J by 10 bases. CDR3 protein: CSVGGGPQGPREQFF. The CDR3 nucleotides read TGCAGCGTTGGAGGGGGACCACAGGGGCCCAGGGAGCAGTTCTTC.

In its sample, this clonotype was seen many times. The rearrangement uses TRBV12-3 or TRBV12-4 and TRBJ2-7; 9 bases are a match to TRBD2. CDR3 length: 15 amino acids. Losses at the gene ends were 2 bases for V and 6 bases for J; bases not matched to a gene: 8. This chain's CDR3 is CASSLMASGIFEQYF. The DNA of the CDR3 is TGTGCCAGCAGTTTAATGGCTAGCGGGATATTCGAGCAGTACTTC.

This clonotype was recorded at least ten times. The rearrangement joins TRBV28 to TRBJ2-6; no reliable D call. V lost 6 bases and J 2 bases, leaving 5 bases between the germline ends. Germline assignment: CDR1 MDHEN and CDR2 SYDVKM. The CDR3 runs 13 residues. CDR3 region: CASRDPGANVLTF. The CDR3, as DNA: TGTGCCAGCAGGGACCCTGGGGCCAACGTCCTGACTTTC.

This clonotype has at least ten counts. The genes are TRBV18 and TRBJ2-5, with 10 bases matching TRBD2. V shed 2 bases, J shed 14 bases, and the junction held 8 bases outside the gene matches. CDR1 and CDR2 (germline): KGHSH, LQKENI. This CDR3 comprises 13 residues. Here the CDR3 DNA reads TGTGCCAGCTCACCAGATCTAGCGGGGGACCGATACTTC. This codes for CASSPDLAGDRYF. The full variable domain, completed using reference TRBV18 and TRBJ2-5, is NAGVMQNPRHLVRRRGQEARLRCSPMKGHSHVYWYRQLPEEGLKFMVYLQKENIIDESGMPKERFSAEFPKEGPSILRIQQVVRGDSAAYFCASSPDLAGDRYFGPGTRLLVL.

The V gene is TRBV5-1, the J gene TRBJ1-3; possible D gene TRBD1, 5 bases. The V gene's germline CDR1 is SGHRS and CDR2 YFSETQ. Trimming shortened V by 1 base and J by 3 bases, and 14 bases separated the two germline ends. The CDR3 spans 16 residues. CDR3 nucleotides: TGCGCCAGCAGCTTGACCGCCGGGAGGGGTGGAAACACCATATATTTT. Amino acid sequence: CASSLTAGRGGNTIYF.

J is TRBJ1-2 and V is TRBV5-6; no definite D call. The CDR3 spans 14 residues. V lost 0 bases to trimming and J lost 2 bases, with 8 bases between them. Germline values: CDR1 SGHDT, CDR2 YYEEEE. The CDR3 protein is CASSLAVGNYGYTF. As DNA, the CDR3 is TGTGCCAGCAGCTTGGCCGTGGGCAACTATGGCTACACCTTC.

This clonotype has at least ten counts. V usage is TRBV3-1 and J usage is TRBJ1-4; D is ambiguous. V lost 4 bases, J lost 8 bases, and 17 bases lay in between. Germline loops: CDR1 LGHDT, CDR2 YNNKEL (reference sequence). The CDR3 loop spans 15 amino acids. The CDR3 DNA follows: TGTGCCAGCAGCCTAGCATCTGCGGGAAAGGAAAAACTGTTTTTT. It yields the protein CASSLASAGKEKLFF.

This clonotype was seen at least ten times. The chain employs TRBV7-9 and TRBJ2-1; D remains unclear. The germline CDR1 and CDR2 sequences are SEHNR and FQNEAQ (reference sequence). With 4 bases removed from V and 5 bases from J, the gap between germline ends came to 15 bases. This CDR3 region has 15 residues. CDR3 loop: CASSSPSDTNNEQFF. The CDR3 bases are TGTGCCAGCAGCTCCCCTTCCGACACGAACAATGAGCAGTTCTTC.

This clonotype showed up many times. The chain couples TRBV11-2 to TRBJ2-2, with TRBD1 identical over 7 bases. The CDR3 is 17 residues long. The V gene's germline CDR1 is SGHAT and CDR2 FQNNGV. V gave up 8 bases and J gave up 1 base; unmatched junction bases: 13. The CDR3 nucleotides read TGTGCCAGCGTCCCTAATCCGGGACAGCTGAACACCGGGGAGCTGTTTTTT. Translated: CASVPNPGQLNTGELFF.

Ten or more counts support this clonotype. The DNA for the CDR3 is TGCAGCGTTGAAGATCCGCCTAGCGGGAGCGGCCACACCGGGGAGCTGTTTTTT. It codes for CSVEDPPSGSGHTGELFF. The chain carries TRBV29-1 and TRBJ2-2, with 10 positions matching TRBD2. The J segment lost 3 bases and the V segment lost 0 bases, leaving 10 bases of the junction unmatched. The CDR3 is 18 residues long. Germline-derived CDR1 and CDR2 are SQVTM and ANQGSEA.

This clonotype was counted many times. The V and J genes are TRBV7-2 and TRBJ2-5; the D is unclear. Trimming removed 0 bases at V and 1 base at J, with 6 bases between. This CDR3 comprises 14 residues. The V gene's germline CDR1 is SGHTA and CDR2 FQGNSA. This CDR3 is CASSLADPQETQYF. CDR3 DNA sequence: TGTGCCAGCAGCTTAGCAGATCCCCAAGAGACCCAGTACTTC. Filled out from reference TRBV7-2 and TRBJ2-5, the complete variable domain reads GAGVSQSPSNKVTEKGKDVELRCDPISGHTALYWYRQSLGQGLEFLIYFQGNSAPDKSGLPSDRFSAERTGGSVSTLTIQRTQQEDSAVYLCASSLADPQETQYFGPGTRLLVL.

This chain uses TRBV18 with TRBJ2-7; TRBD1 agrees at 8 bases. The CDR3 totals 16 residues. V dropped 3 bases and J dropped 3; count of bases not matched to a gene: 10. CDR1 and CDR2 (germline): KGHSH, LQKENI. The CDR3 nucleotides read TGTGCCAGCTCACCCAGACCAGGGGGCACGGGCTACGAGCAGTACTTC. Its translation is CASSPRPGGTGYEQYF.

This clonotype was counted at least ten times. The rearrangement uses TRBV7-8 and TRBJ2-3, with D maybe TRBD2 (5 bases). Per germline, CDR1 SGHVS and CDR2 FQNEAQ. The CDR3 is 14 amino acids. The ends were cut back, 1 base at V and 9 bases at J, with 14 bases in the middle. The CDR3 loop reads CASSLVGEAGTQYF. The DNA for the CDR3 is TGTGCCAGCAGCTTAGTCGGGGAAGCCGGCACGCAGTATTTT.

This clonotype was recorded many times. The J gene is TRBJ2-5, the V gene TRBV11-2; D may correspond to TRBD1 or TRBD2 (5 bases each). Trimming left V 3 bases short and J 4 bases short, with 15 bases between. The germline gives CDR1 SGHAT, CDR2 FQNNGV. The CDR3 length is 15 residues. CDR3 in amino acids: CASSLGTIEGETQYF. The CDR3 DNA sequence: TGTGCCAGCAGCTTGGGGACCATTGAGGGAGAGACCCAGTACTTC.

The sample holds many counts of this clonotype. This chain connects TRBV30 to TRBJ1-1; 11 nucleotides align to TRBD1. Germline loops: CDR1 GTSNPN, CDR2 SVGIG (reference sequence). CDR3 length equals 18 residues. V lost 0 bases and J lost 7; bases outside the gene matches: 16. This chain's CDR3 is CAWSVPPQRDRGRFEAFF. In DNA, the CDR3 is TGTGCCTGGAGTGTACCCCCACAGCGGGACAGGGGGAGATTTGAAGCTTTCTTT.

This clonotype was counted a few times. CDR3 bases: TGCGCCAGCAGCCAAGGGTATCGGGCCAATCAGCCCCAGCATTTT. It encodes CASSQGYRANQPQHF. The chain is built from TRBV4-1 and TRBJ1-5; D uncertain. V lost 1 base and J 3 bases, leaving 10 bases between the germline ends. The CDR3 extends over 15 amino acids. The V gene's germline CDR1 is MGHRA and CDR2 YSYEKL.

In this sample, this clonotype turned up many times. The CDR3 loop reads CASSFGGGHFLREQYF. The CDR3 DNA sequence: TGTGCCAGCAGTTTTGGGGGAGGGCATTTCTTACGGGAGCAGTACTTC. The chain employs TRBV27 and TRBJ2-7; 7 nucleotides match TRBD2. The CDR3 extends over 16 amino acids. In germline, CDR1 is MNHEY, CDR2 SMNVEV (reference sequence). With 3 bases clipped from V and 7 bases from J, the junction kept 15 bases outside the gene matches.

The table lists this clonotype with many counts. This chain links TRBV7-9 with TRBJ1-6, with a possible D match to TRBD1 (6 bases). Germline V gene lookup returns CDR1 SEHNR and CDR2 FQNEAQ (reference sequence). V lost 1 base to trimming and J lost 10 bases, with 14 bases between them. The CDR3 is 15 residues long. Here the CDR3 DNA reads TGTGCCAGCAGCTTAGTGGCGGGGGCACGGTCACCCCTCCACTTT. This encodes CASSLVAGARSPLHF.

This clonotype has a count of ten or more. Here the CDR3 DNA reads TGCGCCAGCAGCCCCCCCGCGGAAGGAGGGTTTAACACTGAAGCTTTCTTT. Its translation is CASSPPAEGGFNTEAFF. This chain joins TRBV5-1 and TRBJ1-1; D not resolved. CDR1 is SGHRS and CDR2 is YFSETQ in the germline V gene. This CDR3 is 17 amino acids long. With 4 bases removed from V and 2 bases from J, the gap between germline ends came to 21 bases.

This clonotype was counted only a few times. The chain recombines TRBV9 with TRBJ2-1, with a weak D call TRBD1 (6 bases). Germline CDR1 is SGDLS and CDR2 is YYNGEE. CDR3 size: 14 residues. Trimming took 1 base from V and 7 from J, leaving 12 bases between them. The CDR3 bases are TGTGCCAGCAGCGTAAAGGCAGGGGTAAATGAGCAGTTCTTC. Encoded protein: CASSVKAGVNEQFF.